This T cell receptor beta chain was sequenced for a study of control samples from healthy donors and cancer patients. V lost 6 bases and J lost 9, with 12 bases in between. This CDR3 region has 12 residues. The germline V gene has CDR1 SGHVS and CDR2 FNYEAQ. The protocol was immunoSEQ multiplex PCR, while the TCRdb copy is restricted to in-frame clones and leaves out a portion. The repertoire consists of approximately 71,000 clones, with 89% occurring once and the leading ten covering approximately 18%. This TCR was sampled from a man aged 60 to 75 with lung cancer. The rearrangement links TRBV7-6 to TRBJ1-3; D is unresolved. Specimen: PBMCs. DNA of the CDR3: TGTGCCAGCAGTAGTCCTACTGCCACCATATATTTT. This gives the protein CASSSPTATIYF.